This TCR beta chain was sequenced for a study of shared clonotypes between healthy human individuals (TCRdb year 2020). Study-level background: The cohort included three men and a couple of women between 18 and 49 years of age. Blood TCR repertoires of about five healthy adults were deeply sequenced to estimate repertoire size and the extent of clonotype sharing between individuals. For each donor, CD4 naive and CD4 memory were each run on three plates, CD8 naive on two plates, and CD8 memory on one plate. To increase sequencing depth and limit assay-specific biases, TCR repertoire library preparation and sequencing were carried out by different laboratories using diverse techniques. Between about 0.85 and 10 billion PBMCs per donor were obtained by leukapheresis.

From the cysteine up to the phenylalanine, the CDR3 has a length of 12 residues. The read is trimmed to its CDR3 DNA, 36 bases read in frame from base 1. Trimming at the junction amounts to 5 bases on V and 5 bases on J, and the germline ends lie 9 bases apart. Taken from the germline V gene, the CDR1 and CDR2 loops are SGHTA and FQGNSA. Using the deep immunoSEQ assay, multiplex PCR amplified TCR CDR3 regions from genomic DNA. Extracted genomic DNA from each cell subset was distributed evenly across all wells of several immunoSEQ 96-well plates, and each plate was treated as a replicate. For sorted subsets, about 200 ng genomic DNA, equal to about 30,000 T cell genomes, was loaded into each replicate PCR. Purified libraries were measured with a Qubit 3.0 fluorometer, size-checked on a Bioanalyzer 2100, and measured again with the KAPA Library Quantification kit. A separate single-read 150-cycle Illumina NextSeq 550 flow cell was used to sequence each immunoSEQ 96-well plate. Per the original workflow: The immunoSEQ output contained only junctional sequences without quality scores, so filtering could not match that applied to full-length reads. Sequences were annotated with PyIR, a Python wrapper for IgBLAST v1.9, and V/J genes and CDR3 were assigned using IMGT germline references. Any read was removed if the V/J assignment was weak (E-value above 1e-6), the CDR3 was missing, or the read contained stop codons, out-of-frame junctions, or ambiguous translated residues. V3J clonotypes were defined by identical inferred V gene, J gene, and CDR3 amino acid sequence. Percentage overlap between repertoires was computed as shared unique clonotypes divided by the size of the smaller repertoire. Richness of each repertoire was evaluated using RTK rarefaction, the Chao1 estimator, and Recon v2.1 estimates of unobserved clonotypes. Generation probabilities were computed with OLGA for all TCRbeta clonotypes obtained by the gDNA method from several donors. Held by TCRdb, this immuneACCESS table contains in-frame sequences only and omits some clones. Under half of the omission traces to an unresolved V gene where checked; the cause of the rest is unknown. That table supplies the V and J calls and clone size; D and trimming were determined from the DNA. Within this sample are roughly 1,000,000 clones, with 78% of them counted one time only. Roughly 0.55% of the sample rests with the top ten.

The paper's findings and limits, for the study overall: Sharing across a few donors was observed for approximately 5% of naive CD4, about 4% of naive CD8, about 2.3% of memory CD4, and less than 0.45% of memory CD8 clonotypes. Clonotypes shared by all four sorted-subset donors showed higher generation probabilities than non-shared clonotypes. Incomplete sequencing was indicated by rarefaction of sorted-subset datasets, despite the large sequencing depth. Estimated clonotype richness was generally larger for naive than for memory subsets. Pairwise subsampling indicated that sequencing depth was expected to affect the degree of clonotype sharing among donors. Sampling was restricted to blood, and TCR repertoires in tissues likely differ from the TCR repertoires found in blood. Because the study included only a small number of donors, the genetic and exposure-history diversity represented was limited.

Points on this clone: The target of this receptor is not known. It has no much larger one-base neighbor in the sample; base qualities were not kept.

The donors were healthy, HIV-negative adults who had no recently reported acute infections or vaccinations. All donors were Caucasian adults living in Nashville, Tennessee, USA. CD4+ T cells were enriched by magnetic negative selection; naive cells were then positively selected on CD45RA, and the negative fraction formed the memory subset. After blood collection by leukapheresis, PBMCs were isolated using Ficoll-Histopaque density gradient centrifugation and then cryopreserved in the vapor phase of liquid nitrogen. Purity and quantity of every magnetically sorted T cell population were checked by analytical flow cytometry. Genomic DNA was isolated from each sorted fraction and quantified by UV absorbance on a Nanodrop 2000c.

This receptor was taken from a man aged 18 to 30 in good health. Some clones in this sample may be carry-over from other donors' samples. Specimen: memory CD4+ T cells from PBMCs. The cell subset or site label, as the study defines it: CD45RA-negative fraction. This chain joins TRBV7-2 to TRBJ2-5; possibly the D gene is TRBD2, per 6 matching bases. The nucleotides are TGTGCCAGCAGCGGGAGGAGGGAGACCCAGTACTTC. Translation gives CASSGRRETQYF.